The following is a T cell receptor (beta chain) sequence with its context. This sample stems from a study of cytomegalovirus exposure and HLA in healthy donors. Both 60 Vbeta primers and 13 Jbeta primers went into the PCR. The table came from immunoSEQ multiplex PCR; TCRdb's copy has only in-frame clones and leaves some out. The specimen's table records under 70,000 clones. CDR1 and CDR2 from the germline V gene are MNHNS and SASEGT. The length of the CDR3 is 12 residues. V shed 7 bases, J shed 6 bases, and the junction held 3 bases outside the gene matches. Sequenced: PBMCs. The J gene is TRBJ2-7, the V gene TRBV6-1; TRBD1 matches 10 bases. The source is a woman aged 30 to 39 in good health and CMV-seropositive. The CDR3 protein is CASIGTGVEQYF. The CDR3 DNA reads TGTGCCAGCATTGGGACAGGGGTCGAGCAGTACTTC.